The 10 T cell receptor beta chains in this list originate from one sample, sequenced in a study of control samples from healthy donors and cancer patients. Produced via immunoSEQ multiplex PCR; TCRdb's table is partial and in-frame only. The table includes tens of thousands of clones, 65% to 85% detected once. The source material was blood. The receptors originated from a man between 60 and 75 years old in good health.

This clone appeared once. V and J are TRBV19 and TRBJ2-2, with 11 positions matching TRBD2. The CDR3 length is 15 residues. The germline CDR1 and CDR2 sequences are LNHDA and SQIVND (reference sequence). The junction had 6 bases not matched to a gene; V was cut back by 6 bases and J by 6 bases. DNA for the CDR3: TGTGCCAGTAGGAAACTAGCGGGAGTCGCCGGGGAGCTGTTTTTT. Its translation: CASRKLAGVAGELFF.

The V call is TRBV6-5, the J call TRBJ1-2, with D unresolved. The V gene lost 4 bases and the J gene lost 8 bases, with 17 bases spanning the gap. The CDR3 consists of 14 residues. In germline, CDR1 is MNHEY, CDR2 SVGAGI. DNA for the CDR3: TGTGCCAGCAGTTCTTGGATACGTGGGGAAGGCTACACCTTC. Translated: CASSSWIRGEGYTF.

The CDR3 bases are TGTGCCAGCACTCTAGCCGCAAGCACAGATACGCAGTATTTT. Translation gives CASTLAASTDTQYF. V gene TRBV2 combines with J gene TRBJ2-3; tentative D call: TRBD2 (5 bases). The germline CDR1 and CDR2 sequences are SNHLY and FYNNEI. The CDR3 length is 14 residues. Trimming shortened V by 7 bases and J by 0 bases, and 11 bases separated the two germline ends.

The chain has TRBV7-8 and TRBJ2-3, with 8 bases aligning to TRBD1. Germline V gene lookup returns CDR1 SGHVS and CDR2 FQNEAQ. The CDR3 covers 17 residues. Unmatched junction bases numbered 14, after V lost 5 bases and J lost 4 bases. Written as DNA, the CDR3 is TGTGCCAGCAGCCCCCGGACAGGGCGAACCGGGGCAGATACGCAGTATTTT. Its translation: CASSPRTGRTGADTQYF.

The rearrangement uses TRBV7-7 and TRBJ2-2, with D tentatively TRBD1 (5 bases). V gave up 5 bases and J gave up 1 base, with 8 bases separating them. This CDR3 spans 14 amino acids. Germline CDR1 is SSHAT and CDR2 is FNYEAQ (reference sequence). The CDR3 bases are TGTGCCAGCAGCCTGACAGAGAACACCGGGGAGCTGTTTTTT. Residues: CASSLTENTGELFF.

V gene TRBV7-9 combines with J gene TRBJ1-3; D is possibly TRBD1 (6 bases). Trimming pared 2 bases from V and 4 bases from J, leaving 18 bases between. Germline CDR1 SEHNR, CDR2 FQNEAQ (reference sequence). The CDR3 has 17 amino acids. The CDR3 sequence: CASSLTAWGAQGNTIYF. Written as DNA, the CDR3 is TGTGCCAGCAGCTTAACGGCATGGGGGGCGCAAGGAAACACCATATATTTT.

The chain links TRBV29-1 to TRBJ2-5, with 9 bases lining up with TRBD1. V lost 7 bases and J lost 4; bases outside the gene matches: 22. The CDR3 has 18 amino acids. The germline V gene has CDR1 SQVTM and CDR2 ANQGSEA. CDR3 residues: CSASRRLGQGGGRETQYF. CDR3 bases: TGCAGCGCTTCCCGCCGGTTGGGACAGGGAGGAGGGCGAGAGACCCAGTACTTC.

There are many counts of this clone. The CDR3 DNA reads as TGTGCCAGCAATCTACAGGGGGCGCGGGAGCAGTTCTTC. Residues: CASNLQGAREQFF. The chain uses TRBV12-3 or TRBV12-4 and TRBJ2-1; the match to TRBD1 covers 9 bases. The CDR3 sequence is 13 residues long. V gave up 7 bases and J gave up 10 bases; unmatched junction bases: 8.

The chain links TRBV27 to TRBJ1-2, with TRBD1 matching 8 bases. Losses at the gene ends were 6 bases for V and 4 bases for J; bases not matched to a gene: 4. The germline V gene encodes CDR1 MNHEY and CDR2 SMNVEV (reference sequence). The CDR3 runs to 13 residues. In DNA, the CDR3 is TGTGCCAGCAGCACTACAGGGGGCTATGGCTACACCTTC. Its translation is CASSTTGGYGYTF.

The chain links TRBV5-6 to TRBJ1-5, with D possibly being TRBD1 (5 bases). V lost 4 bases to trimming and J lost 0 bases, with 14 bases between them. This CDR3 spans 16 amino acids. The germline CDR1 and CDR2 sequences are SGHDT and YYEEEE. The chain's CDR3 is CASSLLRGNSNQPQHF. CDR3 nucleotide sequence: TGTGCCAGCAGCCTGTTGAGGGGCAATAGCAATCAGCCCCAGCATTTT.